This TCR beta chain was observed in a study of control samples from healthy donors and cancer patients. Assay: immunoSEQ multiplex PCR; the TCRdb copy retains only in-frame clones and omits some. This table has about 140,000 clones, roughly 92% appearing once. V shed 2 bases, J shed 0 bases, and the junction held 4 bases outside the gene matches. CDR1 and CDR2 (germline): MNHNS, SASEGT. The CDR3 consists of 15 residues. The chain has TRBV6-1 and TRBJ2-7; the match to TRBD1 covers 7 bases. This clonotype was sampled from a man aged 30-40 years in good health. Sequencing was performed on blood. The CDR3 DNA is TGTGCCAGCAGTGAAATCTGGGACAGCTCCTACGAGCAGTACTTC. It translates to CASSEIWDSSYEQYF.